Each of the 18 T cell receptor beta chains below was sequenced from the same sample in a study of blood T cell repertoires in COVID-19. Using immunoSEQ multiplex PCR, the repertoire was profiled, and TCRdb retains in-frame clones only, with some absent. The repertoire holds about 400,000 clones, 70% to 90% seen once, with 2% to 2.5% in the top ten. Sequencing was performed on PBMCs or T cells enriched from blood (not recorded which). These receptors were collected from a woman in her thirties or forties with acute COVID-19.

This clone was detected once. The chain links TRBV2 to TRBJ2-7; no definite D call. V lost 3 bases and J 6 bases, leaving 12 bases between the germline ends. The CDR3 contains 13 residues. CDR1 is SNHLY, CDR2 FYNNEI, per germline. The CDR3 coding sequence is TGTGCCAGCAGTGATTATCTACTCTCCGAGCAGTACTTC. Translated: CASSDYLLSEQYF. The full variable domain, with the rest looked up from reference TRBV2 and TRBJ2-7, is EPEVTQTPSHQVTQMGQEVILRCVPISNHLYFYWYRQILGQKVEFLVSFYNNEISEKSEIFDDQFSVERPDGSNFTLKIRSTKLEDSAMYFCASSDYLLSEQYFGPGTRLTVT.

The rearrangement links TRBV18 to TRBJ2-1; D perhaps matches TRBD2 (6 bases). V gave up 4 bases and J gave up 4 bases, with 17 bases separating them. There are 16 residues in the CDR3. Germline V CDR1 and CDR2: KGHSH, LQKENI. CDR3 in amino acids: CASSLLGGGGYNEQFF. The CDR3 nucleotides are TGTGCCAGCTCACTTCTCGGCGGTGGGGGGTACAATGAGCAGTTCTTC. The full variable domain, rest sourced from reference TRBV18 and TRBJ2-1, is NAGVMQNPRHLVRRRGQEARLRCSPMKGHSHVYWYRQLPEEGLKFMVYLQKENIIDESGMPKERFSAEFPKEGPSILRIQQVVRGDSAAYFCASSLLGGGGYNEQFFGPGTRLTVL.

The chain joins TRBV21-1 to TRBJ2-3; the D call TRBD2 from the table was never checked on the DNA. TRBV21-1 is termed a pseudogene. The length of the CDR3 is 15 residues. The CDR3 spells CASSNRLYYTDTQYF. CDR3 bases: TGTGCCAGCAGCAACCGACTCTATTACACAGATACGCAGTATTTT.

This chain links TRBV30 with TRBJ2-7, with D maybe TRBD2 (5 bases). Trimming removed 2 bases at V and 6 bases at J, with 11 bases between. The CDR3 contains 12 residues. CDR1 and CDR2 from the germline V gene are GTSNPN and SVGIG (reference sequence). The CDR3 loop reads CAWSKSRGEQYF. The CDR3 DNA reads TGTGCCTGGAGTAAGTCCCGGGGCGAGCAGTACTTC.

This sequence joins TRBV2 and TRBJ1-2, with TRBD1 matching over 7 bases. V dropped 7 bases and J dropped 3; count of bases not matched to a gene: 11. The CDR3 spans 15 residues. Germline V CDR1 and CDR2: SNHLY, FYNNEI. The CDR3: CASNPGTALYYGYTF. The CDR3 DNA sequence: TGTGCCAGCAACCCCGGGACAGCCCTTTACTATGGCTACACCTTC.

This chain links TRBV7-7 with TRBJ2-2; 10 nucleotides match TRBD1. From germline, CDR1 is SSHAT and CDR2 FNYEAQ (reference sequence). Trimming took 6 bases from V and 4 from J; bases not matched to a gene: 8. The CDR3 has 16 amino acids. CDR3 DNA: TGTGCCAGCAGTCTGACAGGGGACAGGGGCACCGGGGAGCTGTTTTTT. It specifies CASSLTGDRGTGELFF. The whole variable domain, filled in from reference TRBV7-7 and TRBJ2-2, reads GAGVSQSPRYKVTKRGQDVTLRCDPISSHATLYWYQQALGQGPEFLTYFNYEAQPDKSGLPSDRFSAERPEGSISTLTIQRTEQRDSAMYRCASSLTGDRGTGELFFGEGSRLTVL.

The CDR3 is CASSLGASGANVLTF. The CDR3, as DNA: TGTGCCAGCAGCTTAGGGGCCTCTGGGGCCAACGTCCTGACTTTC. The chain joins TRBV7-2 to TRBJ2-6; D uncertain. Trimming pared 1 base from V and 0 bases from J, leaving 4 bases between. Germline CDR1 is SGHTA and CDR2 is FQGNSA. The CDR3 is 15 residues long.

The rearrangement uses TRBV19 and TRBJ1-2; TRBD1 matches 9 bases. V lost 5 bases to trimming and J lost 4 bases; unmatched junction nucleotides: 8. CDR1 and CDR2 (germline): LNHDA, SQIVND (reference sequence). This CDR3 has 15 residues. This CDR3 reads CASSPLGTGIYGYTF. The CDR3 DNA is TGTGCCAGTAGTCCCCTCGGGACAGGGATCTATGGCTACACCTTC.

The chain joins TRBV9 to TRBJ2-1; TRBD1 is a possible D gene (6 bases). Trimming shortened V by 0 bases and J by 1 base, and 11 bases separated the two germline ends. Germline assignment: CDR1 SGDLS and CDR2 YYNGEE. This CDR3 comprises 16 residues. This CDR3 is CASSVEGDISYNEQFF. The CDR3 nucleotides are TGTGCCAGCAGCGTAGAAGGGGACATTTCCTACAATGAGCAGTTCTTC.

V and J are TRBV18 and TRBJ1-2; D is undetermined. With 3 bases removed from V and 0 bases from J, the gap between germline ends came to 8 bases. CDR3 length: 14 residues. From germline, CDR1 is KGHSH and CDR2 LQKENI. The CDR3 coding sequence is TGTGCCAGCTCACCCTCCGGGTCTAACTATGGCTACACCTTC. As protein: CASSPSGSNYGYTF.

The rearrangement joins TRBV12-5 to TRBJ1-1; 7 bases match TRBD1. This CDR3 region has 16 residues. Looked up from germline, CDR1 is LGHNT and CDR2 is FRNRAP. J gave up 0 bases and V 7 bases, and 11 bases lay outside the gene matches. The CDR3 reads CASDFQGVGMNTEAFF. The DNA for the CDR3 is TGTGCTAGTGACTTCCAGGGGGTGGGCATGAACACTGAAGCTTTCTTT.

This sequence joins TRBV4-2 and TRBJ2-3; 9 bases fit TRBD1. Germline CDR1 reads LGHNA; CDR2 reads YNFKEQ. Germline trimming cut 4 bases from V and 2 bases from J; bases unmatched to any gene: 7. The CDR3 is 16 amino acids. This CDR3 reads CASSLSTGGVTDTQYF. DNA of the CDR3: TGTGCCAGCAGCCTGTCTACAGGGGGCGTCACAGATACGCAGTATTTT.

The genes are TRBV7-8 and TRBJ2-1; 10 positions agree with TRBD1. The CDR3 runs 15 residues. Germline CDR1 is SGHVS and CDR2 is FQNEAQ. The trim removed 6 bases at V and 8 bases at J, leaving 10 bases unmatched. This CDR3 is CASRLDRGRVHEQFF. DNA for the CDR3: TGTGCCAGCAGACTAGACAGGGGGCGCGTCCATGAGCAGTTCTTC.

The chain has TRBV19 and TRBJ1-2; no reliable D call. Trimming pared 3 bases from V and 2 bases from J, leaving 10 bases between. The CDR3 extends over 14 amino acids. Looked up from germline, CDR1 is LNHDA and CDR2 is SQIVND (reference sequence). The CDR3 is CASSMRGTNYGYTF. As DNA, the CDR3 is TGTGCCAGTAGTATGAGAGGTACCAACTATGGCTACACCTTC.

The chain joins TRBV30 to TRBJ1-6; 9 nucleotides line up with TRBD1. The CDR3 loop spans 15 amino acids. The trim removed 4 bases at V and 10 bases at J, leaving 11 bases unmatched. Germline V CDR1 and CDR2: GTSNPN, SVGIG (reference sequence). The chain's CDR3 is CAWKPGQGVHSPLHF. DNA for the CDR3: TGTGCCTGGAAACCGGGACAGGGCGTACACTCACCCCTCCACTTT.

The V call is TRBV11-3, the J call TRBJ2-2; D not resolved. Per germline, CDR1 SGHNT and CDR2 YENEEA. The V gene lost 5 bases and the J gene lost 7 bases, with 11 bases spanning the gap. This CDR3 is 13 amino acids long. The CDR3 nucleotides are TGTGCCAGCAGCGGCAACCAGGTCGGGGAGCTGTTTTTT. Translated: CASSGNQVGELFF.

The gene calls are TRBV27 and TRBJ1-1; tentative D call: TRBD1 (5 bases). The CDR3 covers 15 residues. The V gene's germline CDR1 is MNHEY and CDR2 SMNVEV (reference sequence). Trimming cost V 6 bases and J 9 bases, with 23 bases left between them. This chain's CDR3 is CASSSPTVHSKKAFF. CDR3 DNA sequence: TGTGCCAGCAGCTCGCCGACAGTCCACTCAAAAAAAGCTTTCTTT.

V gene TRBV6-5 combines with J gene TRBJ2-7; D is unclear. The germline V and J ends were trimmed by 5 bases and 2 bases, with 10 bases remaining between them. The CDR3 covers 13 residues. Germline lookup yields CDR1 MNHEY and CDR2 SVGAGI. The CDR3 reads CASSPGPTYEQYF. In DNA form, the CDR3 reads TGTGCCAGCAGTCCTGGGCCCACCTACGAGCAGTACTTC.